The 21 T cell receptor beta chains below were found in one sample sequenced in a study of cytomegalovirus exposure and HLA in healthy donors. The repertoire was sequenced with immunoSEQ multiplex PCR; TCRdb's copy has only in-frame clones and lacks some. The table records some 240,000 clones, approximately 83% of them present only once. The sequenced sample consisted of PBMCs. Receptor source: a woman younger than 45 in good health and CMV-seropositive.

CDR3 DNA: TGCGCCAGCAGCTCGGAGGCTAGCAGCACAGATACGCAGTATTTT. Its translation: CASSSEASSTDTQYF. The chain employs TRBV5-1 and TRBJ2-3, with TRBD2 as a possible D gene (5 bases). In germline, CDR1 is SGHRS, CDR2 YFSETQ. V gave up 3 bases and J gave up 0 bases, with 11 bases separating them. This CDR3 is built from 15 residues.

The chain has TRBV27 and TRBJ1-2; D is uncertain. The CDR3 length is 13 residues. Trimming removed 3 bases at V and 4 bases at J, with 9 bases between. Germline V CDR1 and CDR2: MNHEY, SMNVEV (reference sequence). CDR3 DNA: TGTGCCAGCAGTTTGGGGAGCTCCTATGGCTACACCTTC. Translated, it gives CASSLGSSYGYTF.

V usage is TRBV5-1 and J usage is TRBJ2-7, with 8 nucleotides matching TRBD2. V lost 5 bases to trimming and J lost 2 bases; unmatched junction nucleotides: 15. Germline values: CDR1 SGHRS, CDR2 YFSETQ. There are 17 residues in the CDR3. The CDR3 protein is CASSRTYISREAYEQYF. Written as DNA, the CDR3 is TGCGCCAGCAGTCGTACTTATATCTCGCGGGAGGCCTACGAGCAGTACTTC.

This clone showed up just a few times. The J gene is TRBJ1-2, the V gene TRBV10-3; a possible D gene is TRBD1 (6 bases). This CDR3 spans 13 amino acids. Germline CDR1 reads ENHRY; CDR2 reads SYGVKD. V shed 4 bases and J shed 4 bases, with 10 bases lying between them. In nucleotides, the CDR3 is TGTGCCATCAGTGGTGGGGGCGGCTATGGCTACACCTTC. It yields the protein CAISGGGGYGYTF.

This clone was recorded a few times. Other nucleotide sequences in the sample specify the same CDR3. The chain recombines TRBV2 with TRBJ1-2; D gene unclear. V lost 8 bases, J lost 3 bases, and 10 bases lay in between. CDR1 and CDR2 (germline): SNHLY, FYNNEI. This CDR3 region has 12 residues. CDR3 in amino acids: CASSPLDYGYTF. CDR3 coding DNA: TGTGCCAGCTCCCCCCTAGACTATGGCTACACCTTC.

J is TRBJ2-7 and V is TRBV2; D may be TRBD1 (5 bases). The CDR3 totals 12 residues. V was pared by 4 bases and J by 5 bases, with 9 bases between. Germline V lookup: CDR1 SNHLY, CDR2 FYNNEI. The DNA of the CDR3 is TGTGCCAGCAGTGTTAAGGGGCACGAGCAGTACTTC. It is translated as CASSVKGHEQYF.

CDR3: CASSPTQDNYGYTF. In DNA form, the CDR3 reads TGTGCCAGCAGCCCGACACAGGATAACTATGGCTACACCTTC. The chain has TRBV7-2 and TRBJ1-2; possible D gene TRBD1, 5 bases. V was shortened by 5 bases and J by 1 base, with 11 bases between the two germline ends. CDR1 and CDR2 from the germline V gene are SGHTA and FQGNSA. This CDR3 has 14 amino acids.

The chain uses TRBV9 and TRBJ1-1, with D perhaps matching TRBD1 (5 bases). The CDR3 runs to 16 residues. V lost 4 bases to trimming and J lost 5 bases, with 21 bases between them. Germline V lookup: CDR1 SGDLS, CDR2 YYNGEE. The CDR3 nucleotides are TGTGCCAGCAGCCCTACCCAGGCAGGGATGGATACTGAAGCTTTCTTT. It codes for CASSPTQAGMDTEAFF.

The chain joins TRBV11-2 to TRBJ2-7; no firm D call. This CDR3 is 13 amino acids long. V was cut by 4 bases and J by 2 bases, with 9 bases left in between. Germline CDR1 is SGHAT and CDR2 is FQNNGV. The CDR3 protein is CASSSTIAYEQYF. The CDR3 coding sequence is TGTGCCAGCAGCTCCACAATCGCCTACGAGCAGTACTTC.

This clone was picked up a small number of times. CDR3 residues: CAIRSGGTQPQHF. The CDR3 DNA is TGTGCCATCAGATCAGGGGGGACTCAGCCCCAGCATTTT. V gene TRBV10-3 combines with J gene TRBJ1-5, with 7 bases identical to TRBD1. CDR3 size: 13 residues. CDR1 and CDR2 (germline): ENHRY, SYGVKD. The trim removed 6 bases at V and 6 bases at J, leaving 5 bases unmatched.

V gene TRBV10-2 combines with J gene TRBJ2-7, with TRBD2 matching over 11 bases. CDR3 length: 16 amino acids. Trimming removed 0 bases from V and 4 bases from J; junction bases left unmatched: 5. The germline gives CDR1 WSHSY, CDR2 SAAADI. CDR3 DNA sequence: TGCGCCAGCAGTGAGTCTGTAGCGGGAGGGGCTTACGAGCAGTACTTC. Translated, it gives CASSESVAGGAYEQYF.

CDR3 nucleotide sequence: TGTGCCAGCACCCAACAGGGGAACACTGAAGCTTTCTTT. Protein sequence: CASTQQGNTEAFF. V and J are TRBV6-5 and TRBJ1-1; D is possibly TRBD1 (6 bases). In germline, CDR1 is MNHEY, CDR2 SVGAGI. CDR3 length: 13 residues. V was pared by 7 bases and J by 1 base, with 10 bases between.

This clone occurred many times. The chain combines TRBV5-1 with TRBJ1-2; TRBD1 agrees at 7 bases. This CDR3 has 14 amino acids. Germline lookup yields CDR1 SGHRS and CDR2 YFSETQ. V was pared by 4 bases and J by 2 bases, with 5 bases of the junction left unmatched. The CDR3 nucleotides read TGCGCCAGCAGCAACGGGACAGTCAACTATGGCTACACCTTC. Translation gives CASSNGTVNYGYTF. Together with reference TRBV5-1 and TRBJ1-2, the CDR3 gives the full variable domain: KAGVTQTPRYLIKTRGQQVTLSCSPISGHRSVSWYQQTPGQGLQFLFEYFSETQRNKGNFPGRFSGRQFSNSRSEMNVSTLELGDSALYLCASSNGTVNYGYTFGSGTRLTVV.

The rearrangement uses TRBV5-4 and TRBJ2-2; TRBD2 matches at 10 bases. Per germline, CDR1 SGHNT and CDR2 YYREEE (reference sequence). This CDR3 comprises 17 residues. The ends lost 4 bases at V and 5 bases at J; junction bases unmatched: 11. CDR3 loop: CASSQSFGTSVTGELFF. In DNA form, the CDR3 reads TGTGCCAGCAGCCAAAGTTTTGGGACTAGCGTAACCGGGGAGCTGTTTTTT.

The V call is TRBV5-1, the J call TRBJ2-3; 10 nucleotides line up with TRBD2. J gave up 1 base and V 2 bases, and 4 bases lay outside the gene matches. The CDR3 is 16 amino acids. Germline V lookup: CDR1 SGHRS, CDR2 YFSETQ. This CDR3 reads CASSLGLAVGTDTQYF. The CDR3 DNA follows: TGCGCCAGCAGCTTAGGACTAGCGGTTGGCACAGATACGCAGTATTTT. Variable domain in full (rest from reference TRBV5-1 and TRBJ2-3): KAGVTQTPRYLIKTRGQQVTLSCSPISGHRSVSWYQQTPGQGLQFLFEYFSETQRNKGNFPGRFSGRQFSNSRSEMNVSTLELGDSALYLCASSLGLAVGTDTQYFGPGTRLTVL.

The gene calls are TRBV19 and TRBJ2-2; D is possibly TRBD1 (8 bases). Trimming cost V 7 bases and J 3 bases, with 15 bases left between them. The CDR3 contains 15 residues. Germline CDR1 reads LNHDA; CDR2 reads SQIVND (reference sequence). The CDR3 nucleotides read TGTGCCAGTACCCAAACAGGGGGGGACACCGGGGAGCTGTTTTTT. Encoded protein: CASTQTGGDTGELFF. The whole variable domain, remainder taken from reference TRBV19 and TRBJ2-2, is DGGITQSPKYLFRKEGQNVTLSCEQNLNHDAMYWYRQDPGQGLRLIYYSQIVNDFQKGDIAEGYSVSREKKESFPLTVTSAQKNPTAFYLCASTQTGGDTGELFFGEGSRLTVL.

This clone was picked up a small number of times. At the DNA level, this CDR3 is encoded by other sequences in the same sample as well. The chain employs TRBV19 and TRBJ1-5; weak D call: TRBD1 (5 bases). This CDR3 spans 14 amino acids. V lost 5 bases, J lost 2 bases, and 10 bases lay in between. The germline CDR1 and CDR2 sequences are LNHDA and SQIVND (reference sequence). The CDR3 loop is CASSLTGGNQPQHF. For the CDR3, the DNA is TGTGCCAGTAGTCTAACGGGGGGCAATCAGCCCCAGCATTTT.

This chain connects TRBV2 to TRBJ2-7; 9 bases are shared with TRBD2. The V and J ends lost 6 bases and 6 bases, in that order; junction bases with no gene match: 18. Looked up from germline, CDR1 is SNHLY and CDR2 is FYNNEI. This CDR3 spans 17 amino acids. CDR3 in amino acids: CASSPLGGRAGDVEQYF. CDR3 nucleotides: TGTGCCAGCAGCCCACTCGGCGGGAGGGCCGGCGATGTCGAGCAGTACTTC.

This clone was picked up one time. The chain has TRBV6-5 and TRBJ1-2, with 7 bases that match TRBD1. With 1 base clipped from V and 7 bases from J, the junction kept 3 bases outside the gene matches. The CDR3 covers 13 residues. CDR1 and CDR2 from the germline V gene are MNHEY and SVGAGI. CDR3 nucleotides: TGTGCCAGCAGTTACTTGAGACAGGGTGGCTACACCTTC. It yields the protein CASSYLRQGGYTF.

The gene calls are TRBV4-1 and TRBJ1-4, with D possibly TRBD1 on 5 matching bases. CDR1 is MGHRA and CDR2 is YSYEKL in the germline V gene. V lost 2 bases and J lost 7, with 11 bases in between. The CDR3 has 14 amino acids. Here the CDR3 reads CASSQSGMVEKLFF. The CDR3 DNA reads TGCGCCAGCAGCCAATCAGGGATGGTTGAAAAACTGTTTTTT.

This chain joins TRBV5-1 and TRBJ1-5, with 7 bases fitting TRBD1. Trimming removed 1 base from V and 0 bases from J; junction bases left unmatched: 16. Germline V lookup: CDR1 SGHRS, CDR2 YFSETQ. The CDR3 contains 20 residues. The CDR3 sequence: CASSLQKITLGQYSNQPQHF. DNA for the CDR3: TGCGCCAGCAGCTTGCAAAAAATTACACTGGGACAGTATAGCAATCAGCCCCAGCATTTT.